This T cell receptor (beta chain) stems from a study of breast tumors, draining lymph nodes, adjacent tissues. General observations from the study: Tumor T cell lymph node origin was a supported hypothesis, not proven. Findings are consistent with lymph node origin and intratumoral expansion of most tumor T cells. Tumor repertoires ranked between lymph nodes and nontumor tissue in diversity, with V and J gene preferences. Luminal-like breast cancer showed significantly higher tumor–nontumor repertoire similarity than basal-like.

Many counts were recorded for this clonotype. Its matching antigen is unknown. CDR3 length: 13 residues. The trim removed 5 bases at V and 0 bases at J, leaving 0 bases unmatched. The germline gives CDR1 DFQATT, CDR2 SNEGSKA (reference sequence). Axillary draining lymph nodes of breast cancer patients supplied the node samples. TCRdb processed the multiplex PCR reads anew with MiXCR; each CDR3 protein has one entry. Here the sample spans fewer than 250,000 distinct CDR3 sequences, roughly 32% being singletons. The chain links TRBV20-1 to TRBJ2-4, with 8 nucleotides matching TRBD2. This clonotype originated in a female donor with breast cancer. Some clones in this sample may be carry-over from other donors' samples. The specimen was axillary lymph node tissue. The CDR3 spells CSALAGAKNIQYF. CDR3 DNA sequence: TGCAGTGCTCTAGCGGGAGCCAAAAACATTCAGTACTTC.